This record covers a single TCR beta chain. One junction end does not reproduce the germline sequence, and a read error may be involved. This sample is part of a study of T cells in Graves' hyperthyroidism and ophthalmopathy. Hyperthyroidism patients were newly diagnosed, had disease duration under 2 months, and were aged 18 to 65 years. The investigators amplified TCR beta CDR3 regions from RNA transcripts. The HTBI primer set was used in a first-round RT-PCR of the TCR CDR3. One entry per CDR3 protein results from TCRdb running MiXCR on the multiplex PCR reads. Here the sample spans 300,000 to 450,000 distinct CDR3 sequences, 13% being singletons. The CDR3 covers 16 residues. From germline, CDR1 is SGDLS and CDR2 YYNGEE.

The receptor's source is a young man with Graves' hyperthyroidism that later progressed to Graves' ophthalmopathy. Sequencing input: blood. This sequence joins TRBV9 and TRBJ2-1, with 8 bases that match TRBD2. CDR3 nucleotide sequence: TGTGCCAGCAGCGGGGTAGCGGGGCCCTCCTACAAGGAGCAGTTCTTC. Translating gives CASSGVAGPSYKEQFF. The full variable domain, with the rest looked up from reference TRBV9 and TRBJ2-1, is DSGVTQTPKHLITATGQRVTLRCSPRSGDLSVYWYQQSLDQGLQFLIQYYNGEERAKGNILERFSAQQFPDLHSELNLSSLELGDSALYFCASSGVAGPSYKEQFFGPGTRLTVL.